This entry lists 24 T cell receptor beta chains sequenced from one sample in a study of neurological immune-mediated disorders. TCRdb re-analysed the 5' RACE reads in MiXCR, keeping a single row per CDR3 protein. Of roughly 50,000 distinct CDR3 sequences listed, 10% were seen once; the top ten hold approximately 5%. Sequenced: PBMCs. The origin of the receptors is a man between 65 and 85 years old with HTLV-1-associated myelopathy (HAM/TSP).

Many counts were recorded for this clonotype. CDR3: CASSSRTWTSGTPAYNEQFF. The CDR3 DNA reads as TGTGCCAGCAGTTCCCGCACCTGGACTAGCGGGACCCCAGCCTACAATGAGCAGTTCTTC. The rearrangement uses TRBV12-3 or TRBV12-4 and TRBJ2-1; TRBD2 aligns across 12 bases. The length of the CDR3 is 20 residues. V was clipped by 4 bases and J by 2 bases; unmatched bases: 15.

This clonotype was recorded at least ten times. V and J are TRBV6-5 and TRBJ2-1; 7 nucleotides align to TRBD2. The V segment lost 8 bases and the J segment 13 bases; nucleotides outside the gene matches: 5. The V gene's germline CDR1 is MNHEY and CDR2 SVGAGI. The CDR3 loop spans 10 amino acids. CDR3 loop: CASGRAHQFF. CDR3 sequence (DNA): TGTGCCAGCGGGAGGGCCCACCAGTTCTTC.

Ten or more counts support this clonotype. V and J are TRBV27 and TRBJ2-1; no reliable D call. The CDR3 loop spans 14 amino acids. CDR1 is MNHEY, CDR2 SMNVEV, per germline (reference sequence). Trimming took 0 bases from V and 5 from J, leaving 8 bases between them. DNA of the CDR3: TGTGCCAGCAGTTTATCGAAACAGAACAATGAGCAGTTCTTC. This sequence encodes CASSLSKQNNEQFF.

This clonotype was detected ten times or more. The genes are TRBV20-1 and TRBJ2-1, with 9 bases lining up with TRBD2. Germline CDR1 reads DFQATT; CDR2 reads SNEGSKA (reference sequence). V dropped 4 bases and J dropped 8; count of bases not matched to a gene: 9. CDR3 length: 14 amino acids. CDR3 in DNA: TGCAGTGCTACTAGCGGGGCTGGAGTACATGAGCAGTTCTTC. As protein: CSATSGAGVHEQFF.

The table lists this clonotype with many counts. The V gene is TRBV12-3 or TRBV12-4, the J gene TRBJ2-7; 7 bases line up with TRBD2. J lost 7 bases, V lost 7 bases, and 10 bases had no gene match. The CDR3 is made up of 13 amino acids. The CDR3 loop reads CASTTWGGGEQYF. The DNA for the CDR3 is TGTGCCAGCACAACTTGGGGGGGGGGGGAGCAGTACTTC.

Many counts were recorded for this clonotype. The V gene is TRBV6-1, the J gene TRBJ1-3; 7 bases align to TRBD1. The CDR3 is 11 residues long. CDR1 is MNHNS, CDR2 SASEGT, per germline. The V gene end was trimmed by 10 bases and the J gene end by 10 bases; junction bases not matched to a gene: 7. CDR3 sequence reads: CAMQGERTIYF. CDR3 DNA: TGTGCCATGCAGGGGGAAAGGACCATATATTTT.

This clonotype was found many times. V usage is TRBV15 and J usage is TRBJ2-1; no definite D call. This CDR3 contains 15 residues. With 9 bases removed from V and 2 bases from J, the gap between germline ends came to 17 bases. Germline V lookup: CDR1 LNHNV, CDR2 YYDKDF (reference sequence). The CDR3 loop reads CATGLISVAYNEQFF. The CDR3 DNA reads TGTGCCACTGGGTTGATTTCGGTGGCCTACAATGAGCAGTTCTTC.

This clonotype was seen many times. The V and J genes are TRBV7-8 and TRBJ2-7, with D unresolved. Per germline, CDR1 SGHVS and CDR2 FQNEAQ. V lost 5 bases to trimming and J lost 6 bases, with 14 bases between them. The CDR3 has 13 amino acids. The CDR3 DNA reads TGTGCCAGCAGCATTTCGACGGCGGTCGAGCAGTACTTC. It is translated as CASSISTAVEQYF.

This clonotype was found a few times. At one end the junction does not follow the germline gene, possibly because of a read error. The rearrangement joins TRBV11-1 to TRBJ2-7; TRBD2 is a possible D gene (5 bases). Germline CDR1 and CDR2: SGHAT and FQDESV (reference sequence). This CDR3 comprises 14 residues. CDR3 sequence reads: CASSLQAEAYEQCF. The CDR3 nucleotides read TGTGCCAGCAGCTTACAAGCGGAGGCCTACGAGCAGTGCTTC.

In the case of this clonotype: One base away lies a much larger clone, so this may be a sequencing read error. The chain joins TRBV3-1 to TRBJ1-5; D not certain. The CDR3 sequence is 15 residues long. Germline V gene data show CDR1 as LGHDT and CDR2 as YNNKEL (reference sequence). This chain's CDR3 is CGSSKGLLSNQPQHF. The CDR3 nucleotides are TGTGGCAGCAGCAAAGGACTCCTTAGCAATCAGCCCCAGCATTTT.

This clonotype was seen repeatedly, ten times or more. The CDR3 coding sequence is TGTGCCAGCAGTTCAACGAGCTCCTACAATGAGCAGTTCTTC. This translates into CASSSTSSYNEQFF. The chain is built from TRBV12-3 or TRBV12-4 and TRBJ2-1; no firm D call. V was cut by 4 bases and J by 0 bases, with 7 bases left in between. This CDR3 has 14 residues.

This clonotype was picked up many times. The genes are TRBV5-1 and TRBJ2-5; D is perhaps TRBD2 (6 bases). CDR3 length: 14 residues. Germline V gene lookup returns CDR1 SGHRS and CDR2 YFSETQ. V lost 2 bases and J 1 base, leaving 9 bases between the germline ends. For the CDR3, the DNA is TGCGCCAGCAGCTTAATAGCGGTCCAAGAGACCCAGTACTTC. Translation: CASSLIAVQETQYF. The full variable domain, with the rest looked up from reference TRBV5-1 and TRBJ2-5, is KAGVTQTPRYLIKTRGQQVTLSCSPISGHRSVSWYQQTPGQGLQFLFEYFSETQRNKGNFPGRFSGRQFSNSRSEMNVSTLELGDSALYLCASSLIAVQETQYFGPGTRLLVL.

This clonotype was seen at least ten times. The CDR3 sequence is CASSSGSVTPGYTF. The CDR3 bases are TGTGCCAGTAGTTCTGGATCGGTGACCCCTGGCTACACCTTC. The V call is TRBV19, the J call TRBJ1-2, with no clear D. Looked up from germline, CDR1 is LNHDA and CDR2 is SQIVND (reference sequence). The CDR3 is 14 residues long. V was pared by 5 bases and J by 7 bases, with 17 bases between.

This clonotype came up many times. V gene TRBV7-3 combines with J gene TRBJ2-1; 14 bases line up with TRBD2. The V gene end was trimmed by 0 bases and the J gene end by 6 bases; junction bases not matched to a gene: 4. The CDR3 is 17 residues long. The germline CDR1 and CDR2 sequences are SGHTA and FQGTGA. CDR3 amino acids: CASSLTTSGRGGNEQFF. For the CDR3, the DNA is TGTGCCAGCAGCTTAACGACTAGCGGGAGGGGGGGCAATGAGCAGTTCTTC.

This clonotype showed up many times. CDR3 sequence (DNA): TGTGCCAGCAGCCCCACCCTCCAAGAGACCCAGTACTTC. Encoded protein: CASSPTLQETQYF. J is TRBJ2-5 and V is TRBV7-2, with D unclear. The CDR3 is 13 residues long. Trimming removed 5 bases from V and 1 base from J, with 8 bases in between. Germline CDR1 is SGHTA and CDR2 is FQGNSA.

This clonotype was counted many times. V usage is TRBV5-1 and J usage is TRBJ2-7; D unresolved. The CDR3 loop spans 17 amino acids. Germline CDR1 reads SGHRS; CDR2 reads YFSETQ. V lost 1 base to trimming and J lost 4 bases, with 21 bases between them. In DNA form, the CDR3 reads TGCGCCAGCAGCTTGCGCCCGAGACTTGACGACGATTACGAGCAGTACTTC. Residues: CASSLRPRLDDDYEQYF. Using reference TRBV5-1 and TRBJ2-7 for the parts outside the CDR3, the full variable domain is KAGVTQTPRYLIKTRGQQVTLSCSPISGHRSVSWYQQTPGQGLQFLFEYFSETQRNKGNFPGRFSGRQFSNSRSEMNVSTLELGDSALYLCASSLRPRLDDDYEQYFGPGTRLTVT.

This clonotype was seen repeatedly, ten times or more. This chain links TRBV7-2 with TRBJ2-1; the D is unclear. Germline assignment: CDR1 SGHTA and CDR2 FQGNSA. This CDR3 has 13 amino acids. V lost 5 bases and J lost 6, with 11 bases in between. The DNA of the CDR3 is TGTGCCAGCAGCCCAGGACGGCCCAATGAGCAGTTCTTC. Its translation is CASSPGRPNEQFF.

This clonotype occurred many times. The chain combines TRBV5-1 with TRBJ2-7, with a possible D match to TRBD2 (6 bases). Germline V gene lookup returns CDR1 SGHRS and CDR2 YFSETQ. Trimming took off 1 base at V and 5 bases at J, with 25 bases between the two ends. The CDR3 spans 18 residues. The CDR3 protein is CASSLKVAGPLLRDEQYF. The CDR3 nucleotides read TGCGCCAGCAGCTTGAAAGTGGCGGGACCCCTTCTAAGGGACGAGCAGTACTTC.

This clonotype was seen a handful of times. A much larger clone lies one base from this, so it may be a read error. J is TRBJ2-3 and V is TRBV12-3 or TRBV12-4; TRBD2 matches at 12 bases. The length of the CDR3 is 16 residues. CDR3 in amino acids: CAISRLAGDGTDTQYF. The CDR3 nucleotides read TGTGCCATCAGTCGACTAGCGGGAGACGGCACAGATACGCAGTATTTT.

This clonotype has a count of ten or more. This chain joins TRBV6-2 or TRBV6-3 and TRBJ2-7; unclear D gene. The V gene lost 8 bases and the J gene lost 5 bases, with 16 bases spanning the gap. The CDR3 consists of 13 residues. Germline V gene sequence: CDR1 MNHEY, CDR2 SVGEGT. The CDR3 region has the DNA TGTGCCAGCCTGACCCGACAAAGGGACGAGCAGTACTTC. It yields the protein CASLTRQRDEQYF.

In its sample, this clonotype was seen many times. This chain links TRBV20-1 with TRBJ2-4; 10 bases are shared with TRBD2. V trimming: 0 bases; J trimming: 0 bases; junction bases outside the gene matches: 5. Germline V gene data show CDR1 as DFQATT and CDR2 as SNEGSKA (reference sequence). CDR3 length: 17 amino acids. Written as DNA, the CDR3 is TGCAGTGCTAGAGATAGCGGGAGGTCCATAGCCAAAAACATTCAGTACTTC. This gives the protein CSARDSGRSIAKNIQYF.

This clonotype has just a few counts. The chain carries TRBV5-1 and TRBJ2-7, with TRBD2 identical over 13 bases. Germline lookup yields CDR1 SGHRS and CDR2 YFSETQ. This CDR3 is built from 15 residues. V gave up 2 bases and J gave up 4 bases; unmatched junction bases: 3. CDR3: CASSFGLAGAYEQYF. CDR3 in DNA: TGCGCCAGCAGCTTCGGACTAGCGGGAGCTTACGAGCAGTACTTC.

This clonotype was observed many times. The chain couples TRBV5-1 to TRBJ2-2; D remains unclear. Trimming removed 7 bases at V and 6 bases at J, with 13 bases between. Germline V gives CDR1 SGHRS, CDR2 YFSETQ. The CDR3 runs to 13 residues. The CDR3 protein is CASHLELAGELFF. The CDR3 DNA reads TGCGCCAGCCATTTGGAATTGGCCGGGGAGCTGTTTTTT.

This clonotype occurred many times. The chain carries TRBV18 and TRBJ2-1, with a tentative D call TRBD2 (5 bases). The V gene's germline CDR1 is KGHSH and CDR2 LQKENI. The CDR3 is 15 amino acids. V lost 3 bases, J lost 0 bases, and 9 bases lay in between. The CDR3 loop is CASSPGVNSYNEQFF. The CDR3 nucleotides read TGTGCCAGCTCACCGGGAGTTAACTCCTACAATGAGCAGTTCTTC.